This T cell receptor (beta chain) originates from a study of response to subunit inactivated influenza vaccine. Study-level results: The authors offered the suggestion that each seasonal influenza vaccination recruits few new T cells.

Comments on this clonotype: Its antigen remains unidentified.

The CDR3 consists of 15 residues. V lost 1 base, J lost 6 bases, and 17 bases lay in between. CDR1 is GTSNPN, CDR2 SVGIG, per germline (reference sequence). TCRdb itself ran the RT-PCR reads through MiXCR, one entry per CDR3 protein. Among roughly 700,000 distinct CDR3 sequences listed, over 11% were seen once. This receptor was taken from a man in his fifties who received an inactivated influenza vaccine. The V gene is TRBV30, the J gene TRBJ2-3; D not resolved. This specimen was PBMCs from blood, taken approximately 15 days before vaccination. The CDR3 nucleotides read TGTGCCTGGAGTGCCTCCCCGACACCGCGGGATACGCAGTATTTT. Its protein product is CAWSASPTPRDTQYF.